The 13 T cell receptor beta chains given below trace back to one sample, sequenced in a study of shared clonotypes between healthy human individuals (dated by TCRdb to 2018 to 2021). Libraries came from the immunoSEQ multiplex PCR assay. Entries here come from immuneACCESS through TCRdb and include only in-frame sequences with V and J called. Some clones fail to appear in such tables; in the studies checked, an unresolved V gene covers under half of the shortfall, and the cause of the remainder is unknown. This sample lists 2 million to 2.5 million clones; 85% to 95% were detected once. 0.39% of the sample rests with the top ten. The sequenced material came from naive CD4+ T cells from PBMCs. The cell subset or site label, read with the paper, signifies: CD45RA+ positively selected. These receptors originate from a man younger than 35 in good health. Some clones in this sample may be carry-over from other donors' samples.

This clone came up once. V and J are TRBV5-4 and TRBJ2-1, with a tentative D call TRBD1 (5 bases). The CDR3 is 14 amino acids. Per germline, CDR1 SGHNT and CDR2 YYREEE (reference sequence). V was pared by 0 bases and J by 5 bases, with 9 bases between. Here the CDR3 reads CASSLAGRNNEQFF. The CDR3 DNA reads TGTGCCAGCAGCTTGGCAGGGCGCAACAATGAGCAGTTCTTC.

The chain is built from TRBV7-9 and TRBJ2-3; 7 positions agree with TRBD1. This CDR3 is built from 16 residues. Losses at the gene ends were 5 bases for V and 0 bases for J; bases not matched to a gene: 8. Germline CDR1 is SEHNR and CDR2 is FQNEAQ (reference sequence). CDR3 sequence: CASSPLGTASTDTQYF. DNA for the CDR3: TGTGCCAGCAGCCCATTGGGGACAGCAAGCACAGATACGCAGTATTTT.

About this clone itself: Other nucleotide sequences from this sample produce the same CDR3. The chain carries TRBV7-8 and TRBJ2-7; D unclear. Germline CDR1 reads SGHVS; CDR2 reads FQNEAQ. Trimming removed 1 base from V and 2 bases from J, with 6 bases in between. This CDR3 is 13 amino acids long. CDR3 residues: CASSLDRTYEQYF. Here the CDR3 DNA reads TGTGCCAGCAGCTTAGACAGAACCTACGAGCAGTACTTC.

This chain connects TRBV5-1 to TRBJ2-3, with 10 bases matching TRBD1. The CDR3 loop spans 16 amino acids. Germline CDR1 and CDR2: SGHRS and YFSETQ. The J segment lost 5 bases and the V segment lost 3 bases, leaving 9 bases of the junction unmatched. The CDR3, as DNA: TGCGCCAGCAGCTGGGGGGACAGGGGAATTGGAGATACGCAGTATTTT. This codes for CASSWGDRGIGDTQYF.

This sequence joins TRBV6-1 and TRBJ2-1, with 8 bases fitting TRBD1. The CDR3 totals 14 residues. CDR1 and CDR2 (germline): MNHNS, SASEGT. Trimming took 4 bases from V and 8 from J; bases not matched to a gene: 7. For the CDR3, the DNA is TGTGCCAGCAGTGTTCAGGGGGCTTTGGATGAGCAGTTCTTC. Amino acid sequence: CASSVQGALDEQFF.

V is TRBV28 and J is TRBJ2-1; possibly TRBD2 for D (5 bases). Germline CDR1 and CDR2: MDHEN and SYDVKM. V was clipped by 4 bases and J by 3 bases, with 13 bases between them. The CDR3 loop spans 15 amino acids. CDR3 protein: CASSSLGADYNEQFF. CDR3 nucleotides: TGTGCCAGCAGTTCCCTGGGAGCTGACTACAATGAGCAGTTCTTC.

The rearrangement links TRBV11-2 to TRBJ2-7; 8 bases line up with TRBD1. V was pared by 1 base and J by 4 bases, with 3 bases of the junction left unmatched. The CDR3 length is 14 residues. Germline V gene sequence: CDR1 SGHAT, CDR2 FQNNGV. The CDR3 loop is CASSLVQGVYEQYF. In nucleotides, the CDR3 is TGTGCCAGCAGCTTAGTACAGGGGGTTTACGAGCAGTACTTC. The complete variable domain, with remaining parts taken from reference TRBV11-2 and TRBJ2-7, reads EAGVAQSPRYKIIEKRQSVAFWCNPISGHATLYWYQQILGQGPKLLIQFQNNGVVDDSQLPKDRFSAERLKGVDSTLKIQPAKLEDSAVYLCASSLVQGVYEQYFGPGTRLTVT.

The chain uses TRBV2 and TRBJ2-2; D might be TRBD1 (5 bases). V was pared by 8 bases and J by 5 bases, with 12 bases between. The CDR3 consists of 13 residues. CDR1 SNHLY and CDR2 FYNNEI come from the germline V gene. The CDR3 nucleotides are TGTGCCAGCTCCTGGAAGGGGACCGGGGAGCTGTTTTTT. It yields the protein CASSWKGTGELFF.

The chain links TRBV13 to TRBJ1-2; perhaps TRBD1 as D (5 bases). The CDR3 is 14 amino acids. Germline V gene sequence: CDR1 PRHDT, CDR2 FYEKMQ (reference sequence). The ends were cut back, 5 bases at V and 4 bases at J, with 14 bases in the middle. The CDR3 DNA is TGTGCCAGCAGCACTCACGGGACGGTCTATGGCTACACCTTC. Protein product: CASSTHGTVYGYTF.

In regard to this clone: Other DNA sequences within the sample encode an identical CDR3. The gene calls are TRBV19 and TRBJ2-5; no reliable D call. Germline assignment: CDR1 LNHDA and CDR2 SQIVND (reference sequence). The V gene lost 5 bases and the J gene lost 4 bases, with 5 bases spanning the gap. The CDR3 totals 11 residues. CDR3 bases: TGTGCCAGTAGTGCTCGAGAGACCCAGTACTTC. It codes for CASSARETQYF.

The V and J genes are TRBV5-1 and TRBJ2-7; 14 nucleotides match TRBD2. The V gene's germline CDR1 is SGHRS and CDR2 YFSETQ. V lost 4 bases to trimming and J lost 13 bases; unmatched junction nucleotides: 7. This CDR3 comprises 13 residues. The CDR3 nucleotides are TGCGCCAGCAGCAAGGGACTAGCGGGAGTTCTTTACTTC. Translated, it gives CASSKGLAGVLYF.

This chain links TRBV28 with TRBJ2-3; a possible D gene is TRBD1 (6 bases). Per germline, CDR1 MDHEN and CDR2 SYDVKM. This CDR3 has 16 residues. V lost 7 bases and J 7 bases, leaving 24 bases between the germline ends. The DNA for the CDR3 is TGTGCCAGCACGTCGGCTCAGGGGCTCCCAGTGTATACGCAGTATTTT. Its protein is CASTSAQGLPVYTQYF. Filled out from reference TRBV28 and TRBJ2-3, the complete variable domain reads DVKVTQSSRYLVKRTGEKVFLECVQDMDHENMFWYRQDPGLGLRLIYFSYDVKMKEKGDIPEGYSVSREKKERFSLILESASTNQTSMYLCASTSAQGLPVYTQYFGPGTRLTVL.

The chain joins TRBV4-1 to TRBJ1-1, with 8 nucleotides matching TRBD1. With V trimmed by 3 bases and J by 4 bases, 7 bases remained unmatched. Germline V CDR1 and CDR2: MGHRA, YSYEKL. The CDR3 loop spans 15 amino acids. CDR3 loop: CASSQVGQGSTEAFF. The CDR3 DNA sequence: TGCGCCAGCAGCCAGGTCGGACAGGGATCCACTGAAGCTTTCTTT.